Ten or more counts support the clone carrying this TCR beta chain. Antigen unknown. This CDR3 spans 16 amino acids. Trimming took 4 bases from V and 4 from J; bases not matched to a gene: 9. The data are from a study of response to subunit inactivated influenza vaccine. TCRdb re-called the RT-PCR reads with MiXCR, one entry per CDR3 protein. The table includes 700,000 to 900,000 distinct CDR3 sequences, about 20% detected once. Study observations and caveats: Authors suggested each seasonal flu vaccination may recruit only limited numbers of new T cells.

The chain employs TRBV12-3 or TRBV12-4 and TRBJ1-2; 10 bases line up with TRBD1. This receptor was identified in a man aged 50 to 59 who received an inactivated influenza vaccine. The sequenced sample was PBMCs from blood, obtained roughly 5 days after vaccination. CDR3 nucleotides: TGTGCCAGCAGTTCACAACCGGGACAGGGGACCTATGGCTACACCTTC. The encoded protein is CASSSQPGQGTYGYTF.